The rows below give T cell receptor beta chains drawn from one sample of a study of CD8 T cells in ankylosing spondylitis. MiXCR was run by TCRdb on the 5' RACE reads, yielding one entry per CDR3 protein. The sample shows hundreds of thousands of distinct CDR3 sequences, roughly 10% of them seen only once. The sample consisted of blood, either unsorted or a sorted T cell fraction (not recorded which). These receptors all come from a male donor with ankylosing spondylitis. The CDR3 runs from the conserved cysteine through the conserved F or W.

v_gene,j_gene,CDR3aa
TRBV5-1,TRBJ1-3,CASSWAVGNTIYF
TRBV7-2,TRBJ2-7,CASSSQGLRSYEQYF
TRBV29-1,TRBJ2-5,CSVEGVGGGQETQYF
TRBV29-1,TRBJ1-1,CSVETSGLGTEAFF
TRBV29-1,TRBJ2-1,CSVSTAGWNEQFF
TRBV7-2,TRBJ2-3,CASSFGGTGADTQYF
TRBV4-3,TRBJ2-7,CASSQVPGYEQYF
TRBV25-1,TRBJ2-3,CASSVWVGDTQYF
TRBV12-3/TRBV12-4,TRBJ2-4,CASSLTSGILAKNIQYF
TRBV4-1,TRBJ2-6,CASSPREAGLSGANVLTF
TRBV25-1,TRBJ1-6,CASSGQVSISYNSPLHF
TRBV7-8,TRBJ1-5,CASSFSRALNQPQHF
TRBV9,TRBJ2-6,CASSGRPGLSRFGANVLTF
TRBV7-2,TRBJ1-5,CASSLRGIQPQHF
TRBV7-8,TRBJ1-3,CASSLARTRGNTIYF
TRBV12-3/TRBV12-4,TRBJ2-7,CASSWAPYEQYF
TRBV7-2,TRBJ1-1,CASTPDRLAEAFF
TRBV7-2,TRBJ2-3,CASSSQRVQYF
TRBV6-5,TRBJ2-1,CASSLDRASLGHEQFF
TRBV15,TRBJ2-7,CATSRGAGDDIYEQYF
TRBV6-5,TRBJ1-5,CASSRQGLSNQPQHF
TRBV20-1,TRBJ2-1,CSARGASGNSYNEQFF
TRBV4-1,TRBJ2-5,CASSQDSRGRRETQYF
TRBV5-6,TRBJ1-1,CASSLAQKNTEAFF
TRBV7-2,TRBJ2-5,CASSLASFRETQYF